This record concerns one TCR beta chain sequence. What it binds is not known. Germline CDR1 SGHKS, CDR2 YYEKEE (reference sequence). This CDR3 is built from 15 residues. Trimming pared 3 bases from V and 1 base from J, leaving 11 bases between. The entry originates in a study of post-analysis software for immune sequencing data. TCR beta cDNA libraries had unique molecular identifiers. With roughly 1 to 10 million T cells as the source, approximately 500,000 cDNA molecules resulted. TCRdb used MiXCR to reprocess the PCR reads, holding one entry per CDR3 protein. Found here are fewer than 850,000 distinct CDR3 sequences, more than 45% of them singletons; the top ten hold 4.9%. Points from the study as a whole: There were a few TRBV segments more frequent in patients than controls, and TRBV5-6, TRBV5-1 and TRBV20-1 were among them.

This receptor was obtained from a girl aged 5-17 years with multiple sclerosis. The chain carries TRBV5-5 and TRBJ2-1; weak D call: TRBD2 (7 bases). The sample comprised blood. In DNA form, the CDR3 reads TGTGCCAGCAGCTGGGGAGGGGGTTCCTACAATGAGCAGTTCTTC. Translation gives CASSWGGGSYNEQFF.